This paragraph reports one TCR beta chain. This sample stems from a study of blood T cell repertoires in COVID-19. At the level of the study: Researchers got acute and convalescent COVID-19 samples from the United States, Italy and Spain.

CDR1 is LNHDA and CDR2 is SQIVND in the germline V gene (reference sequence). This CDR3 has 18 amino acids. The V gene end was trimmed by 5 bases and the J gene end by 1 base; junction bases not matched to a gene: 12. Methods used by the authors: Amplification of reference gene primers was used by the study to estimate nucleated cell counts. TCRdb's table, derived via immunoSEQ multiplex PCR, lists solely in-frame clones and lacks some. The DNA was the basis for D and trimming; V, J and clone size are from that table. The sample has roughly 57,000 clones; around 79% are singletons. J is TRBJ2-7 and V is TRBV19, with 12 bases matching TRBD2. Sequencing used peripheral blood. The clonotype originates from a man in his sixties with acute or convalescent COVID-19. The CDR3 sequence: CASSAQGLGLAGSYEQYF. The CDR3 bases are TGTGCCAGTAGTGCACAGGGGTTAGGACTAGCGGGATCCTACGAGCAGTACTTC. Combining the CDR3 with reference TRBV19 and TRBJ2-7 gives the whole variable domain DGGITQSPKYLFRKEGQNVTLSCEQNLNHDAMYWYRQDPGQGLRLIYYSQIVNDFQKGDIAEGYSVSREKKESFPLTVTSAQKNPTAFYLCASSAQGLGLAGSYEQYFGPGTRLTVT.